This T cell receptor beta chain stems from a study of CD8 T cells in Susac syndrome. The study's findings and limits: The study admitted that it had a relatively small number of individuals in its TCR sequencing and HLA analysis.

Sequencing of TCR beta was performed on blood CD8+ T cells and on blood CD4+ T cells. RNA amounts of about 0.5 to 1 ug underwent reverse transcription with random hexamers. Amplification of TCR beta CDR3 spanned 54 Vbeta and 13 Jbeta via immunoSEQ multiplex PCR. One entry per CDR3 protein results from TCRdb running MiXCR on the immunoSEQ multiplex PCR reads. The table records 100,000 to 150,000 distinct CDR3 sequences, more than 90% of them present only once. Details on this clonotype: The target antigen is unknown.

The sample consisted of CD4+ T cells from PBMCs. The source is a human donor in good health.

DNA for the CDR3: TGTGCCAGCAGCCCGGGTCAAGAGGAGTCACCCCTCCACTTT. Its protein product is CASSPGQEESPLHF. The V gene is TRBV3-1, the J gene TRBJ1-6; D remains ambiguous. Germline V gene data show CDR1 as LGHDT and CDR2 as YNNKEL (reference sequence). V was shortened by 4 bases and J by 10 bases, with 14 bases between the two germline ends. The CDR3 covers 14 residues.